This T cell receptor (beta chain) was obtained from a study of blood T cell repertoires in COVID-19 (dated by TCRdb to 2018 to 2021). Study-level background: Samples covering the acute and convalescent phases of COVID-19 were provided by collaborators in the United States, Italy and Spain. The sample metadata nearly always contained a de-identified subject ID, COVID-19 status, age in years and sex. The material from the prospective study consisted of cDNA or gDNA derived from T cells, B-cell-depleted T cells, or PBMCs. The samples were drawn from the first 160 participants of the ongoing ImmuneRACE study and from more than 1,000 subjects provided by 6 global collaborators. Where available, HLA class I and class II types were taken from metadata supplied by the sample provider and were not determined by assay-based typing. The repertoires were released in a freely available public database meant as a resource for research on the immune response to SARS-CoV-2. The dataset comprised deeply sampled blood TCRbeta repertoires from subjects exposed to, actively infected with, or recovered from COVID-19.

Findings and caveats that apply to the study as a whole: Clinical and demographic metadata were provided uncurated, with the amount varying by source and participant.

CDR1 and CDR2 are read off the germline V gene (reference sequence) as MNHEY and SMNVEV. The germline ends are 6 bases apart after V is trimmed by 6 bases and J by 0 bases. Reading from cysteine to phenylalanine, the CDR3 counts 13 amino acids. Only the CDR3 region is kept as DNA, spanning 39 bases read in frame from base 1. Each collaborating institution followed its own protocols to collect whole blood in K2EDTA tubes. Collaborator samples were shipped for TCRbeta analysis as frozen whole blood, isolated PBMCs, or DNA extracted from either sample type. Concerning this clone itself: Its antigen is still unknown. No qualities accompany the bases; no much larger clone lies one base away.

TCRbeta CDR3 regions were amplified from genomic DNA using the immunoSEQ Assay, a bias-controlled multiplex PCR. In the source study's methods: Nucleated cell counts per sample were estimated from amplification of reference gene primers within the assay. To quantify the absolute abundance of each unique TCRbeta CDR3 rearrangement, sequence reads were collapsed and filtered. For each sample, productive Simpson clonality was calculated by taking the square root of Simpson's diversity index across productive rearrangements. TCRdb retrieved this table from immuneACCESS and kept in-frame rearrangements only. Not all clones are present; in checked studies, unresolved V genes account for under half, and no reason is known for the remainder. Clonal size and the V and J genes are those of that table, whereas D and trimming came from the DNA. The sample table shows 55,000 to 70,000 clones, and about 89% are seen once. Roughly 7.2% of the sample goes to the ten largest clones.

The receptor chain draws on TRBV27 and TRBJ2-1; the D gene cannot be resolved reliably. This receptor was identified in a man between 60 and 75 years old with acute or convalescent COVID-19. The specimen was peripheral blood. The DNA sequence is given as TGTGCCAGCAGACTGAGCTCCTACAATGAGCAGTTCTTC. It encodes CASRLSSYNEQFF.